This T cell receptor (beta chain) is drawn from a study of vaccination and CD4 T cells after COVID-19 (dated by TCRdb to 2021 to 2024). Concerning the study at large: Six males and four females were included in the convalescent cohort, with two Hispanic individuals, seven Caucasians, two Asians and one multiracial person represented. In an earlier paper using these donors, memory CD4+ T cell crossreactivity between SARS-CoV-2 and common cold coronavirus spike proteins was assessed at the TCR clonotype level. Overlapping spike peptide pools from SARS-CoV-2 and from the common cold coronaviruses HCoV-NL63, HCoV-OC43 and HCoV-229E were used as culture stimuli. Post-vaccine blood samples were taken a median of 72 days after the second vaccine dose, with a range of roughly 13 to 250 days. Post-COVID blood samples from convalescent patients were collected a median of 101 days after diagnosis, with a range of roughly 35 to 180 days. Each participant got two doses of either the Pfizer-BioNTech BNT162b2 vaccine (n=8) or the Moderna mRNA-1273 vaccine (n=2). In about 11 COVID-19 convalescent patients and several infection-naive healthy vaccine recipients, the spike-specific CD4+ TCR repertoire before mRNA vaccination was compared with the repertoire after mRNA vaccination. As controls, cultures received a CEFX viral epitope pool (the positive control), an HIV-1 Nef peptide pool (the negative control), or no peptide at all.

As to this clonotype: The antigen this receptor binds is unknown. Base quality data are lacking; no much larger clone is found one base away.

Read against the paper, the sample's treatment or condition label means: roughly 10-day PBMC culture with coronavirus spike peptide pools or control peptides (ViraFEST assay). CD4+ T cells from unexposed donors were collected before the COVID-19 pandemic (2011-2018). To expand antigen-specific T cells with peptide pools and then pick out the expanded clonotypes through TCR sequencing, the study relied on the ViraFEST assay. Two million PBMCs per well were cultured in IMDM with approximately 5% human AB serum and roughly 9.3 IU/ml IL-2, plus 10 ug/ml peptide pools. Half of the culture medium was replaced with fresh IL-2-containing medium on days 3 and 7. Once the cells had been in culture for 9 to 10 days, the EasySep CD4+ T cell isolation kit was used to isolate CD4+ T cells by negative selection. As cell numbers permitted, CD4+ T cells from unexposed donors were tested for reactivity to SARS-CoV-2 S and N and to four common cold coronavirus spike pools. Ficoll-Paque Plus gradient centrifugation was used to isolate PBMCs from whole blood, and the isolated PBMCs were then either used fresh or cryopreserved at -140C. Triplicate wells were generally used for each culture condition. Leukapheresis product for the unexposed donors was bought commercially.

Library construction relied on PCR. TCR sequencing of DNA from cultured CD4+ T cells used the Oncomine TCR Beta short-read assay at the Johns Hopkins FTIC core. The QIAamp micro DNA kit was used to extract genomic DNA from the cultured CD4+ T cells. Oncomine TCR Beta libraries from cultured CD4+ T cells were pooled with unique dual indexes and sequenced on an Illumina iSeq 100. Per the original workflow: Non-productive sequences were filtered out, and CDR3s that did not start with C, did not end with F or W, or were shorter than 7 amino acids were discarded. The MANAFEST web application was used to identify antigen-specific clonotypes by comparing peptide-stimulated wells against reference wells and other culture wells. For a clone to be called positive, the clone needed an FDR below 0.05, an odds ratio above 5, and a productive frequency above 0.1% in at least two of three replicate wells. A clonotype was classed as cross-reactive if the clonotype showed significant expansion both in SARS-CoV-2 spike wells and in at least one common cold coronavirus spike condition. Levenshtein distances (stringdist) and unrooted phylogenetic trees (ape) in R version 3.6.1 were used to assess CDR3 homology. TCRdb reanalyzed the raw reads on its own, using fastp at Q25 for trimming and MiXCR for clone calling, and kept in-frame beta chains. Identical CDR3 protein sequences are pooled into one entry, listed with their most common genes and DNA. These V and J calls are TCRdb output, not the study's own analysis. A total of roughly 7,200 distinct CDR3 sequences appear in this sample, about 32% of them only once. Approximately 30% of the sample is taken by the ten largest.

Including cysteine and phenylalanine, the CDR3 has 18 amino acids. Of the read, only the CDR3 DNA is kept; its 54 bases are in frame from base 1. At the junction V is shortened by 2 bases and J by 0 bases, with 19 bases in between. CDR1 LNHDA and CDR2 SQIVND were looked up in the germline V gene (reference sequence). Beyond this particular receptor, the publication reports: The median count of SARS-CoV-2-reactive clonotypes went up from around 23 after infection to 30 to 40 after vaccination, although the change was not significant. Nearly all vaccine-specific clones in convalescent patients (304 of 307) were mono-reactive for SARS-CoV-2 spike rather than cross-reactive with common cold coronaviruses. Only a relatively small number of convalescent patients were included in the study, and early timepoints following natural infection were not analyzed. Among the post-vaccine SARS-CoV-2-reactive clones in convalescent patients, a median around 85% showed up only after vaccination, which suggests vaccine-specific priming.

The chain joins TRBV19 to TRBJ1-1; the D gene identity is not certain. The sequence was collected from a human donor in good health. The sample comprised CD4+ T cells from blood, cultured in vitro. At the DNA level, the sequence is TGTGCCAGTAGTATAAAAAGGCAACTCCTAATCATGAACACTGAAGCTTTCTTT. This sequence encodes CASSIKRQLLIMNTEAFF.